The rows below give T cell receptor beta chains drawn from one sample of a study of shared clonotypes between healthy human individuals. Produced via immunoSEQ multiplex PCR; TCRdb's table is partial and in-frame only. The sample consists of around 2.5 million clones, roughly 93% of them appearing once. The sample taken for sequencing was naive CD4+ T cells from PBMCs. These receptors originate from a man between 18 and 29 years old in good health. Some clones in this sample may be carry-over from other donors' samples. Each CDR3 is given with its conserved first and last residue. A D gene is named only where the DNA matches it firmly. Clone size appears in some rows only: once, few, many, or a class for an expanded clone.

cdr3_aa	cdr3_nt	clone_size	j_call	d_call	v_call
CASSYGQTWGYTF	TGTGCCAGCAGTTATGGGCAGACGTGGGGCTACACCTTC	NA	TRBJ1-2	NA	TRBV6-5
CASGDRVGSYEQYF	TGTGCCAGCGGAGACAGGGTAGGGTCCTACGAGCAGTACTTC	NA	TRBJ2-7	TRBD1	TRBV2
CASLTSVGSHTGELFF	TGTGCCAGCTTAACTAGCGTGGGCAGTCACACCGGGGAGCTGTTTTTT	NA	TRBJ2-2	TRBD2	TRBV6-4
CASVSAPDRENRGLGQPQHF	TGTGCCAGCGTCTCGGCTCCGGACCGGGAAAACAGGGGGCTAGGTCAGCCCCAGCATTTT	NA	TRBJ1-5	TRBD1	TRBV6-4
CASSYPPGGATNEKLFF	TGTGCCAGCAGCTACCCACCCGGCGGAGCAACTAATGAAAAACTGTTTTTT	NA	TRBJ1-4	NA	TRBV11-3
CASSDLLAEGEAFF	TGCGCCAGCAGTGACCTCTTGGCTGAGGGGGAAGCTTTCTTT	NA	TRBJ1-1	NA	TRBV10-1
CASSPLRWGGDTQYF	TGTGCCAGCAGCCCCCTTCGGTGGGGGGGAGATACGCAGTATTTT	NA	TRBJ2-3	TRBD2	TRBV28
CASSLASGGADTQYF	TGCGCCAGCAGCTTGGCGTCAGGGGGCGCAGATACGCAGTATTTT	once	TRBJ2-3	TRBD1	TRBV5-1
CASSWDSLGNEQFF	TGCGCCAGCAGCTGGGACAGTTTAGGCAATGAGCAGTTCTTC	NA	TRBJ2-1	TRBD1	TRBV5-1
CASSGGSGGSSYNEQFF	TGTGCCAGCAGTGGGGGGAGTGGCGGGAGTTCCTACAATGAGCAGTTCTTC	NA	TRBJ2-1	TRBD2	TRBV2
CASSFYGGTQYF	TGTGCCAGCAGCTTTTACGGGGGGACCCAGTACTTC	NA	TRBJ2-5	NA	TRBV11-3
CASSYRRVWTEAFF	TGTGCCAGCAGTTATCGGAGGGTGTGGACTGAAGCTTTCTTT	NA	TRBJ1-1	NA	TRBV6-6
CSARVGENQYF	TGCAGTGCTAGAGTGGGGGAGAACCAGTACTTC	NA	TRBJ2-5	NA	TRBV20-1
CASSLFRSGDTGELFF	TGTGCCAGCAGCTTGTTTCGGAGCGGCGACACCGGGGAGCTGTTTTTT	NA	TRBJ2-2	NA	TRBV5-8
CASTSAGRRSGELFF	TGTGCCAGCACCTCAGCGGGGAGGAGGTCCGGGGAGCTGTTTTTT	NA	TRBJ2-2	TRBD2	TRBV2
CASSLTGLGGSNEQFF	TGTGCCAGCAGCTTAACGGGACTCGGAGGGAGTAATGAGCAGTTCTTC	NA	TRBJ2-1	NA	TRBV11-3